This T cell receptor (beta chain) derives from a study of T cell responses to AZD1222 COVID-19 vaccine. Study-level points and caveats: It was only after the peak T cell response that any repertoires were sampled. CD4 TCRs associated with vaccination spanned spike, dominating at 160-218 and 743-854. Just six or seven AZD1222 recipients tested seropositive at baseline. Possibly, clonal diversity was underestimated; donors were largely white British and included more females.

Some clones are missing from TCRdb's copy, which holds only in-frame ones; the method was immunoSEQ multiplex PCR. The sample yields 150,000 or so clones, about nine tenths seen once. For this clone: The antigen is unknown.

With 0 bases removed from V and 6 bases from J, the gap between germline ends came to 9 bases. The length of the CDR3 is 13 residues. The material was peripheral blood, obtained on day 0 of AZD1222 vaccination. This TCR was sampled from an adult in good health. The V and J genes are TRBV12-3 or TRBV12-4 and TRBJ2-7, with no clear D. Written as DNA, the CDR3 is TGTGCCAGCAGTTTAGCATTAGTAGGCGAGCAGTACTTC. Its translation: CASSLALVGEQYF.